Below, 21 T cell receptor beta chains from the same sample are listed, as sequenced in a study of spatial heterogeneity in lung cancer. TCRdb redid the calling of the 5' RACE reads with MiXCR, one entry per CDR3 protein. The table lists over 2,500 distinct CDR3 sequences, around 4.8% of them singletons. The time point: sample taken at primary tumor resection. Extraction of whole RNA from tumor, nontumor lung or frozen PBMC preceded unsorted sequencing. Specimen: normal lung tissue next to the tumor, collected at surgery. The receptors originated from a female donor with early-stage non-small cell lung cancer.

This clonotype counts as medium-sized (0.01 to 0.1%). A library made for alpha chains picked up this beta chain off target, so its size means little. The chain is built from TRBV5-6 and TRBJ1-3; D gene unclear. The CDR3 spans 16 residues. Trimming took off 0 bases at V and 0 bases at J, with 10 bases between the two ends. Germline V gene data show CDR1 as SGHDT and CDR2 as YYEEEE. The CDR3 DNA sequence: TGTGCCAGCAGCTTGGGGCAAACCTACTCTGGAAACACCATATATTTT. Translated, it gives CASSLGQTYSGNTIYF.

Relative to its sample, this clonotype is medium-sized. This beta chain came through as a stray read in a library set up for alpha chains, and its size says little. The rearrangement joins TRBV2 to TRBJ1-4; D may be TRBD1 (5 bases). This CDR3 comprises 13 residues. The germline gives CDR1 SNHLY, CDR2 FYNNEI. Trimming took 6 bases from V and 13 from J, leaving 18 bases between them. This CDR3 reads CASRGTGNLGLFF. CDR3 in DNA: TGTGCCAGCAGAGGGACCGGTAATTTGGGACTGTTTTTT. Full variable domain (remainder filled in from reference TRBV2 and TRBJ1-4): EPEVTQTPSHQVTQMGQEVILRCVPISNHLYFYWYRQILGQKVEFLVSFYNNEISEKSEIFDDQFSVERPDGSNFTLKIRSTKLEDSAMYFCASRGTGNLGLFFGSGTQLSVL.

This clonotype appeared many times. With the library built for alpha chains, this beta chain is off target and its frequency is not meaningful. This CDR3 is CASTRNRQGNTEAFF. DNA of the CDR3: TGCGCCAGCACCAGAAATCGACAGGGGAACACTGAAGCTTTCTTT. This chain links TRBV10-1 with TRBJ1-1; 7 positions match TRBD1. V gave up 7 bases and J gave up 1 base; unmatched junction bases: 9. CDR1 and CDR2 (germline): WNHNN, SYGVQD (reference sequence). The CDR3 loop spans 15 amino acids.

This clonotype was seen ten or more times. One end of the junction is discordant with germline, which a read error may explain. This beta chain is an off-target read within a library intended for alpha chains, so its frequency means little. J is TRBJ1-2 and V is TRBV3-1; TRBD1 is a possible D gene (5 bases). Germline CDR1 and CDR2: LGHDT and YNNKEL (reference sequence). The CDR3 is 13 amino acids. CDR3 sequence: CASSQGQWVRVLF. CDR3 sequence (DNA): TGTGCCAGCAGCCAAGGTCAATGGGTCAGGGTCCTCTTC.

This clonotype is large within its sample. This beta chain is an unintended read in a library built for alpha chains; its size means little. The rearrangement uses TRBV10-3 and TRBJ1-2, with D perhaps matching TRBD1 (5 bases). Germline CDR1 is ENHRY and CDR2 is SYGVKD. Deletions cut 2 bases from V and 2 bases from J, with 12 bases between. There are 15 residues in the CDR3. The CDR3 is CAISEGQGRNYGYTF. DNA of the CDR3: TGTGCCATCAGTGAGGGGCAGGGTAGGAACTATGGCTACACCTTC.

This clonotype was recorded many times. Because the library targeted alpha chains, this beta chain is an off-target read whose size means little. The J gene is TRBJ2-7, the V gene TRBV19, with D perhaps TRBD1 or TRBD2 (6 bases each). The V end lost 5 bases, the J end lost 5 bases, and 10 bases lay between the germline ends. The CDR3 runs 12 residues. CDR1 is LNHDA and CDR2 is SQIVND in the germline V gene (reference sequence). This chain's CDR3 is CASSWGADEQYF. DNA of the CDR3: TGTGCCAGTAGTTGGGGGGCAGACGAGCAGTACTTC.

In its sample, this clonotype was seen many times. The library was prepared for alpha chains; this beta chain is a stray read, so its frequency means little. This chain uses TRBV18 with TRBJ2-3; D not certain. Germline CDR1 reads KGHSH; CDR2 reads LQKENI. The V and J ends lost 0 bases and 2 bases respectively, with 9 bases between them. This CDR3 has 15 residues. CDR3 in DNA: TGTGCCAGCTCACCACCGTACGGAGTCACAGATACGCAGTATTTT. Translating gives CASSPPYGVTDTQYF.

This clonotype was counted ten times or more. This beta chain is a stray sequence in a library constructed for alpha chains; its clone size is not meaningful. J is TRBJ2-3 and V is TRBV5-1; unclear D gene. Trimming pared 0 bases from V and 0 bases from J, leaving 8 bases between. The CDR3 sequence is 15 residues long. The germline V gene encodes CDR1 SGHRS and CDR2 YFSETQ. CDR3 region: CASSLEAGSTDTQYF. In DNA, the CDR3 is TGCGCCAGCAGCTTGGAGGCAGGCAGCACAGATACGCAGTATTTT.

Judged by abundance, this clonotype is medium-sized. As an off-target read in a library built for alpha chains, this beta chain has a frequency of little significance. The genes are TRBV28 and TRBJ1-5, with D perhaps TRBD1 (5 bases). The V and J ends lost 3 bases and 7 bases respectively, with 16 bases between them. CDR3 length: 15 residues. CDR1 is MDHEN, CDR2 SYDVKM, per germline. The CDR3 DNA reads TGTGCCAGCAGTTTGATCTTGTCAGGGAGCCAGCCCCAGCATTTT. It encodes CASSLILSGSQPQHF.

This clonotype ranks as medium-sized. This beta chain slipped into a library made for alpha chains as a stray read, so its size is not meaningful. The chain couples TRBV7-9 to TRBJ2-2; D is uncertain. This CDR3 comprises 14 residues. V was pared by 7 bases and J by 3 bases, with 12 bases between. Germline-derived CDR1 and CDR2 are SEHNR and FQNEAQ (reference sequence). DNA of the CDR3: TGTGCCAGCACTCGCGACATTTACACCGGGGAGCTGTTTTTT. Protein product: CASTRDIYTGELFF.

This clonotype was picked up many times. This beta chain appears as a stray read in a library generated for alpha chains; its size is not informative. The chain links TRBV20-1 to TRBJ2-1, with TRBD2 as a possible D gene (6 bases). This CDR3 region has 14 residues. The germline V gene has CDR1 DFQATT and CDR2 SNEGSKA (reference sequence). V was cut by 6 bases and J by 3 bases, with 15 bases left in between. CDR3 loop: CSARGWRDYNEQFF. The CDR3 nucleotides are TGCAGTGCCCGAGGTTGGAGGGACTACAATGAGCAGTTCTTC.

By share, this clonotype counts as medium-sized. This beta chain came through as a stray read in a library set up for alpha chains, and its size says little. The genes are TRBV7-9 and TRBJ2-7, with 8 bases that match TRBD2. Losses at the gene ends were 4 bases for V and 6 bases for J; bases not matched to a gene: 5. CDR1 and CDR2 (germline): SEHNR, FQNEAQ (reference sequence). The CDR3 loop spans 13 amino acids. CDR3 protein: CASSSGTRGEQYF. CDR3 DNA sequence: TGTGCCAGCAGCTCCGGGACTAGAGGCGAGCAGTACTTC.

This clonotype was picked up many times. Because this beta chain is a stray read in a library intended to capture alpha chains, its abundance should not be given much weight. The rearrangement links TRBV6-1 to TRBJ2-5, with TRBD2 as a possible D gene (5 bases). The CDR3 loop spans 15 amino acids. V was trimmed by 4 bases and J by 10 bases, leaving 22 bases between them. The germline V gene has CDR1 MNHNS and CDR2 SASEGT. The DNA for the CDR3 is TGTGCCAGCAGTGGGCTGGAGCGGAGTACAAGGGACCAGTACTTC. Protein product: CASSGLERSTRDQYF.

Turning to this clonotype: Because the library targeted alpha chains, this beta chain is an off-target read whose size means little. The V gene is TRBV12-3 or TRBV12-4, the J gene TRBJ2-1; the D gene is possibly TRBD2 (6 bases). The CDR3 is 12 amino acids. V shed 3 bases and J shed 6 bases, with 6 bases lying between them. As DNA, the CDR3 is TGTGCCAGCAGTTTTAGCGGCAATGAGCAGTTCTTC. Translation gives CASSFSGNEQFF.

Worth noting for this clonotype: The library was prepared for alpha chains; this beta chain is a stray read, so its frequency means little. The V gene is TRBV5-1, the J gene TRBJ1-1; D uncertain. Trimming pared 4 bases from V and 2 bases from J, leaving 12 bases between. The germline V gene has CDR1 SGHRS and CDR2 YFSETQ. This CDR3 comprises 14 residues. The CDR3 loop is CASSSQAQNTEAFF. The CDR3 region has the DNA TGCGCCAGCAGCAGTCAGGCTCAAAACACTGAAGCTTTCTTT.

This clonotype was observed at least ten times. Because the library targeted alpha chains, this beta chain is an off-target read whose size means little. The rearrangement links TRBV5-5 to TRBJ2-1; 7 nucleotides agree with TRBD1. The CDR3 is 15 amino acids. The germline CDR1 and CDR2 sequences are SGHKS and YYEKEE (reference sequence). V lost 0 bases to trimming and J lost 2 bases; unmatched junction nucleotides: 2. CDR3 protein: CASSLGQGPYNEQFF. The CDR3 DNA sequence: TGTGCCAGCAGCTTGGGACAGGGACCCTACAATGAGCAGTTCTTC. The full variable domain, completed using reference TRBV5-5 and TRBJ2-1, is DAGVTQSPTHLIKTRGQQVTLRCSPISGHKSVSWYQQVLGQGPQFIFQYYEKEERGRGNFPDRFSARQFPNYSSELNVNALLLGDSALYLCASSLGQGPYNEQFFGPGTRLTVL.

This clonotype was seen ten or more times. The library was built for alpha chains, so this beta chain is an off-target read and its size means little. CDR3 protein: CASSATGREQYF. The CDR3, as DNA: TGTGCCAGCAGTGCGACAGGACGCGAGCAGTACTTC. The V call is TRBV25-1, the J call TRBJ2-7; tentative D call: TRBD1 (6 bases). The CDR3 is made up of 12 amino acids. The V gene lost 4 bases and the J gene lost 6 bases, with 10 bases spanning the gap. Germline V lookup: CDR1 MGHDK, CDR2 SYGVNS.

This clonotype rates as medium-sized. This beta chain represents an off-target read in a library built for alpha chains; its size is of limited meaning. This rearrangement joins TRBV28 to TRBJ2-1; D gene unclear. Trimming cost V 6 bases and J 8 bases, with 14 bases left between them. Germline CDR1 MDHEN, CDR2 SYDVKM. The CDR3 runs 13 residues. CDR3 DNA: TGTGCCAGCAGCCCTAAGCCCGGAGATGAGCAGTTCTTC. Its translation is CASSPKPGDEQFF. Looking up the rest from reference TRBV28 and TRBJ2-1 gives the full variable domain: DVKVTQSSRYLVKRTGEKVFLECVQDMDHENMFWYRQDPGLGLRLIYFSYDVKMKEKGDIPEGYSVSREKKERFSLILESASTNQTSMYLCASSPKPGDEQFFGPGTRLTVL.

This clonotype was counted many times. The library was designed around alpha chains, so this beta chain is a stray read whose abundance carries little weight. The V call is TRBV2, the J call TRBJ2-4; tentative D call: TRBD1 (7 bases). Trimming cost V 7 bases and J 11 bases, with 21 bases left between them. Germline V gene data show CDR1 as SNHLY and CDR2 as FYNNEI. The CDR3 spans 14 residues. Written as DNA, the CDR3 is TGTGCCAGCATGACCGGCGGGACAGAAAAATTTCAGTACTTC. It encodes CASMTGGTEKFQYF. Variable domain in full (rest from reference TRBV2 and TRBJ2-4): EPEVTQTPSHQVTQMGQEVILRCVPISNHLYFYWYRQILGQKVEFLVSFYNNEISEKSEIFDDQFSVERPDGSNFTLKIRSTKLEDSAMYFCASMTGGTEKFQYFGAGTRLSVL.

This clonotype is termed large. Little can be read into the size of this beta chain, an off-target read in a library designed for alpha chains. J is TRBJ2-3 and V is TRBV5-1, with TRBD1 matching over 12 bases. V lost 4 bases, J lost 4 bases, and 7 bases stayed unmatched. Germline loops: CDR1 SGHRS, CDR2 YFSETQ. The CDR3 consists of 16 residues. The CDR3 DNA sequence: TGCGCCAGCAGCCCCTCCGGGACAGGGGGCTCAGATACGCAGTATTTT. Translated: CASSPSGTGGSDTQYF.

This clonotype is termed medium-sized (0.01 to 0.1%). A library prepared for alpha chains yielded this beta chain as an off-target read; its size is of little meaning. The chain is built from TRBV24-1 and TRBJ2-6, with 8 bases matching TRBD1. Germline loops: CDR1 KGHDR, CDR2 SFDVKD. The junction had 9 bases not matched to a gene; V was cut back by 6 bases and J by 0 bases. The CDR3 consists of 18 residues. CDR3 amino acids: CATSNVRQGSSGANVLTF. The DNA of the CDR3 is TGTGCCACCAGTAACGTACGACAGGGGAGCTCTGGGGCCAACGTCCTGACTTTC.